This entry lists 11 T cell receptor beta chains sequenced from one sample in a study of shared clonotypes between healthy human individuals. The naive CD8 fraction comprised CD45RO-negative cells positively selected for CCR7 and excluded terminally differentiated effector memory CD45RA+ cells. TCRdb's table, derived via immunoSEQ multiplex PCR, lists solely in-frame clones and lacks some. This sample has millions of clones; roughly 95% occur once, and the top ten carry around 1.1%. Source material: naive CD8+ T cells sorted from blood. These receptors originate from a man between 18 and 29 years old in good health.

The chain uses TRBV9 and TRBJ2-3; TRBD1 matches at 10 bases. Germline V gene data show CDR1 as SGDLS and CDR2 as YYNGEE. V dropped 1 base and J dropped 3; count of bases not matched to a gene: 8. The CDR3 covers 17 residues. The CDR3 bases are TGTGCCAGCAGCGTATTTCGGGACAGGGGAGATACAGATACGCAGTATTTT. It yields the protein CASSVFRDRGDTDTQYF.

This chain uses TRBV5-4 with TRBJ2-7; D is unclear. Germline-derived CDR1 and CDR2 are SGHNT and YYREEE (reference sequence). V shed 3 bases and J shed 0 bases, with 10 bases lying between them. The CDR3 loop spans 14 amino acids. The chain's CDR3 is CASSYSWSSYEQYF. The CDR3 region has the DNA TGTGCCAGCAGCTACTCATGGTCCTCCTACGAGCAGTACTTC.

V is TRBV28 and J is TRBJ1-1; 7 nucleotides agree with TRBD1. The CDR3 contains 15 residues. CDR1 MDHEN and CDR2 SYDVKM come from the germline V gene. J lost 5 bases, V lost 5 bases, and 11 bases had no gene match. CDR3: CASSATGTLRTEAFF. For the CDR3, the DNA is TGTGCCAGCAGTGCGACAGGGACCTTGAGGACTGAAGCTTTCTTT. Full variable domain (missing parts from reference TRBV28 and TRBJ1-1): DVKVTQSSRYLVKRTGEKVFLECVQDMDHENMFWYRQDPGLGLRLIYFSYDVKMKEKGDIPEGYSVSREKKERFSLILESASTNQTSMYLCASSATGTLRTEAFFGQGTRLTVV.

Details on this clone: Within the sample, other DNA sequences also encode this same CDR3. The chain carries TRBV10-3 and TRBJ1-1; D call uncertain. The CDR3 covers 12 residues. V gave up 0 bases and J gave up 3 bases, with 2 bases separating them. Germline V CDR1 and CDR2: ENHRY, SYGVKD. The DNA of the CDR3 is TGTGCCATCAGTGAGTCGGACACTGAAGCTTTCTTT. This translates into CAISESDTEAFF.

The chain joins TRBV27 to TRBJ1-5; 11 positions agree with TRBD1. Looked up from germline, CDR1 is MNHEY and CDR2 is SMNVEV (reference sequence). With 6 bases clipped from V and 0 bases from J, the junction kept 1 base outside the gene matches. The CDR3 runs to 15 residues. The chain's CDR3 is CASRGQGVSNQPQHF. For the CDR3, the DNA is TGTGCCAGCAGGGGACAGGGGGTTAGCAATCAGCCCCAGCATTTT.

The chain is built from TRBV2 and TRBJ1-1; TRBD1 agrees at 7 bases. Germline values: CDR1 SNHLY, CDR2 FYNNEI. This CDR3 has 14 amino acids. V lost 3 bases, J lost 1 base, and 2 bases stayed unmatched. CDR3 coding DNA: TGTGCCAGCAGTGATCAGGGGGAGAACACTGAAGCTTTCTTT. Its translation: CASSDQGENTEAFF.

The V call is TRBV27, the J call TRBJ2-6; D uncertain. Germline-derived CDR1 and CDR2 are MNHEY and SMNVEV (reference sequence). Trimming took 3 bases from V and 3 from J, leaving 9 bases between them. The CDR3 spans 15 residues. CDR3 residues: CASSFAPIGANVLTF. The CDR3 bases are TGTGCCAGCAGTTTCGCCCCTATTGGGGCCAACGTCCTGACTTTC.

The chain carries TRBV29-1 and TRBJ1-1, with D unclear. The V end lost 7 bases, the J end lost 1 base, and 10 bases lay between the germline ends. Germline CDR1 is SQVTM and CDR2 is ANQGSEA. The CDR3 is made up of 12 amino acids. The CDR3 reads CSGWWGNTEAFF. The CDR3 DNA is TGCAGCGGATGGTGGGGGAACACTGAAGCTTTCTTT.

This rearrangement joins TRBV10-3 to TRBJ2-5; no firm D call. Matching the DNA end better, TRBJ2-7 makes the J call doubtful. The CDR3 is 14 residues long. CDR1 ENHRY and CDR2 SYGVKD come from the germline V gene. As DNA, the CDR3 is TGTGCCATCAGTGAGGCCGCTAGCTCCTACGAGCAGTACTTC. Protein product: CAISEAASSYEQYF.

The rearrangement joins TRBV9 to TRBJ2-3, with D possibly being TRBD2 (5 bases). The CDR3 has 16 amino acids. The V end lost 4 bases, the J end lost 0 bases, and 15 bases lay between the germline ends. The germline CDR1 and CDR2 sequences are SGDLS and YYNGEE. The CDR3: CASSSLSASSTDTQYF. DNA for the CDR3: TGTGCCAGCAGCTCCCTTAGCGCCTCAAGCACAGATACGCAGTATTTT. Drawing the rest from reference TRBV9 and TRBJ2-3, the complete variable domain is DSGVTQTPKHLITATGQRVTLRCSPRSGDLSVYWYQQSLDQGLQFLIQYYNGEERAKGNILERFSAQQFPDLHSELNLSSLELGDSALYFCASSSLSASSTDTQYFGPGTRLTVL.

This clone was recorded once. This sample also contains other DNA sequences that code for the same CDR3. The chain employs TRBV27 and TRBJ2-7; D unclear. CDR3 length: 14 amino acids. V lost 8 bases and J 1 base, leaving 15 bases between the germline ends. CDR1 and CDR2 from the germline V gene are MNHEY and SMNVEV (reference sequence). In nucleotides, the CDR3 is TGTGCCAGCTCCCTTGACACCGGGTCCTACGAGCAGTACTTC. Protein: CASSLDTGSYEQYF.